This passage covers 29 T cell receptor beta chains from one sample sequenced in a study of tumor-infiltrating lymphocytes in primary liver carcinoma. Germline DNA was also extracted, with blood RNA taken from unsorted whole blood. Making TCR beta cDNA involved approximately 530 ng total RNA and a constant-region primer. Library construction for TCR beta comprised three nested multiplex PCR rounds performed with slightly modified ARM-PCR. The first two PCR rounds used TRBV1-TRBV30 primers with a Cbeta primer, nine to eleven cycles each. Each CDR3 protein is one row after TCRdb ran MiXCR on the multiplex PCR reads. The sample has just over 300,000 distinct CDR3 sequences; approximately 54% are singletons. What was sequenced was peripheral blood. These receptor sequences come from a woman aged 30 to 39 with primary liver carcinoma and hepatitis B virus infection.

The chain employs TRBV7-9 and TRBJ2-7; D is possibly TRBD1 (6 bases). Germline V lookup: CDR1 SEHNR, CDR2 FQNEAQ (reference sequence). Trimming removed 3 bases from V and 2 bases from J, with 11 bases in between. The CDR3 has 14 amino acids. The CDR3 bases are TGTGCCAGCAGCTTTGGGACAAACCCCTACGAGCAGTACTTC. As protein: CASSFGTNPYEQYF.

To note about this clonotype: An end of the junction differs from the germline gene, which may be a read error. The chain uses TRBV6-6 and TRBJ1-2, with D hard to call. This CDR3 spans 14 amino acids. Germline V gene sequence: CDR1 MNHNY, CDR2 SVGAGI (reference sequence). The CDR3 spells CASSYGGRACGHTF. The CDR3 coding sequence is TGTGCCAGCAGCTACGGTGGAAGGGCCTGTGGCCACACCTTC.

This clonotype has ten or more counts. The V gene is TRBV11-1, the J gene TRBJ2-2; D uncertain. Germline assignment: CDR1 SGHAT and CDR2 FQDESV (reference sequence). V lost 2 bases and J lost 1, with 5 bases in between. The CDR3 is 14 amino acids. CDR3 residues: CASSLSRNTGELFF. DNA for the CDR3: TGTGCCAGCAGCTTATCTAGGAACACCGGGGAGCTGTTTTTT.

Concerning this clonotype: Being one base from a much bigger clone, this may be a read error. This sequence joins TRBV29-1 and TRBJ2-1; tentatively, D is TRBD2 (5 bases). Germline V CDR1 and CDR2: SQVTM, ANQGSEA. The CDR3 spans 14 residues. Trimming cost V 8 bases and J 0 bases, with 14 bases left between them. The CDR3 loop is CSFTRASSYNEQFF. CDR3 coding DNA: TGCAGCTTCACGCGGGCTAGCTCCTACAATGAGCAGTTCTTC.

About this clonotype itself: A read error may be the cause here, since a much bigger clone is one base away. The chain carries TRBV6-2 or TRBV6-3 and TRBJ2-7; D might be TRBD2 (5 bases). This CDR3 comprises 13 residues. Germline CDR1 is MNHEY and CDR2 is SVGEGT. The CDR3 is CASRITGTYEQCF. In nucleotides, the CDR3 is TGTGCCAGCAGGATAACGGGAACCTACGAGCAGTGCTTC.

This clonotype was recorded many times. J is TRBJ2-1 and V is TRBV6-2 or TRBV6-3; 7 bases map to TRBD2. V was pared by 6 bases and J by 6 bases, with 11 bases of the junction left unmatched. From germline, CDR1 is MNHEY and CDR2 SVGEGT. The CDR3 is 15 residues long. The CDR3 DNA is TGTGCCAGCAGCCGACCCGGACTAGTCGGCAATGAGCAGTTCTTC. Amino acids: CASSRPGLVGNEQFF.

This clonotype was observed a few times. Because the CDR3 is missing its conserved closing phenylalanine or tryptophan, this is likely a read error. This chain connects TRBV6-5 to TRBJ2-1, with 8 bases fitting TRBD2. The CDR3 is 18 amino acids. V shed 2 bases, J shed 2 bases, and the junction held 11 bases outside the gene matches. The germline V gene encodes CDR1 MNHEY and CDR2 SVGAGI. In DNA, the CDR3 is TGTGCCAGCAGTTACCGGGGGGGTGGGTGGCAAACCTACAATGAGCAGTTCTTA. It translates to CASSYRGGGWQTYNEQFL.

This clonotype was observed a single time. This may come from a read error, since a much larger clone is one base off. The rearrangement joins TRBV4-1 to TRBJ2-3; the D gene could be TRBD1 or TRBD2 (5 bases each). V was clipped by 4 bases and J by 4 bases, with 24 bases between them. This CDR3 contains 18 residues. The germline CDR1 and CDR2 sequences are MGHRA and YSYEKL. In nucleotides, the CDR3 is TGCGCCAGCAGCCGAATACCTTGGGGCCCGAGGGGCGCAGATACGCAGTATTTT. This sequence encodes CASSRIPWGPRGADTQYF.

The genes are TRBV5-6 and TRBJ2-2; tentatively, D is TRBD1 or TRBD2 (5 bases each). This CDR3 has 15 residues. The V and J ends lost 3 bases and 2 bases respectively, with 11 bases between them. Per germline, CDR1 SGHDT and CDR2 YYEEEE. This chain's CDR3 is CASSWPGLNTGELFF. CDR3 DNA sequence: TGTGCCAGCAGCTGGCCGGGGCTAAACACCGGGGAGCTGTTTTTT.

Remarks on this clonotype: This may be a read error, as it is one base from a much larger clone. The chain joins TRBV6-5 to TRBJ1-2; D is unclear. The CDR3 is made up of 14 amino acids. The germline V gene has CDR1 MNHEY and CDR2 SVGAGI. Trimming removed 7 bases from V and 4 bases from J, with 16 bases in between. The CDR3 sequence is CASMAGVWVYGYTF. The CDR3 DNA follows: TGTGCCAGCATGGCAGGAGTCTGGGTCTATGGCTACACCTTC.

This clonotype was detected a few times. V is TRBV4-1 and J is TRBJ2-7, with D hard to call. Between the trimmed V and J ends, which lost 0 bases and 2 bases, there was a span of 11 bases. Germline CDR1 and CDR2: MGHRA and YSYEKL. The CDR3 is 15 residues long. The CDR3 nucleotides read TGCGCCAGCAGCCAAGATCGGGTGGGAACCTACGAGCAGTACTTC. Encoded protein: CASSQDRVGTYEQYF.

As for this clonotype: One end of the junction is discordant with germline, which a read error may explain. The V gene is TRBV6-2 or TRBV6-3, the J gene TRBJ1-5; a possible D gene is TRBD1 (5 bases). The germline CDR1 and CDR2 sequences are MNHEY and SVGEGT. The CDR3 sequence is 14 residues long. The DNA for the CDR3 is TGTGCCACAACGGGAGGGGTGGGCAATCAGCTCCAGCATTTT. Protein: CATTGGVGNQLQHF.

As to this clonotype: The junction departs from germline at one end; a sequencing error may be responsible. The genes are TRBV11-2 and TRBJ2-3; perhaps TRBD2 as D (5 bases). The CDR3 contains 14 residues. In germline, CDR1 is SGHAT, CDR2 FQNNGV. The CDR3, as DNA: TGTACCAGCAGCTTAGAGCGGATCACAGATACACAGTATTTT. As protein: CTSSLERITDTQYF.

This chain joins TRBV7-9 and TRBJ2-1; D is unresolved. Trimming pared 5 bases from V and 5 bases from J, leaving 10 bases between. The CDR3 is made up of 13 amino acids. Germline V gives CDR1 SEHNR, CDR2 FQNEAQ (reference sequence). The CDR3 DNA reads TGTGCCAGCAGCCCCCCGGCCGACAATGAGCAGTTCTTC. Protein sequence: CASSPPADNEQFF.

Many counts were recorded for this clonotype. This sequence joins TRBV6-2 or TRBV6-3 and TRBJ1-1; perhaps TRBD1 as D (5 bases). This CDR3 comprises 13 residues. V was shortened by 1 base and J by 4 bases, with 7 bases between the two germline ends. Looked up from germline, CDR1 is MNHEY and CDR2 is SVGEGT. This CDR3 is CASSYYGTTEAFF. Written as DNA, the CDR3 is TGTGCCAGCAGTTACTACGGGACCACTGAAGCTTTCTTT.

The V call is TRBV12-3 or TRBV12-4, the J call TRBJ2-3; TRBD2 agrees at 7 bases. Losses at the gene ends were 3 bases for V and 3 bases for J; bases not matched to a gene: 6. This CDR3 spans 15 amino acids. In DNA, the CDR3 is TGTGCCAGCAGTTTTGGGGGGGACGGGACAGATACGCAGTATTTT. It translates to CASSFGGDGTDTQYF.

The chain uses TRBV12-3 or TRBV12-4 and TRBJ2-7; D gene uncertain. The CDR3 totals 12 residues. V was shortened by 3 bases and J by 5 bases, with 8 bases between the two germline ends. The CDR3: CASSFGMNEQYF. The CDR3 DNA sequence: TGTGCCAGCAGTTTTGGTATGAACGAGCAGTACTTC.

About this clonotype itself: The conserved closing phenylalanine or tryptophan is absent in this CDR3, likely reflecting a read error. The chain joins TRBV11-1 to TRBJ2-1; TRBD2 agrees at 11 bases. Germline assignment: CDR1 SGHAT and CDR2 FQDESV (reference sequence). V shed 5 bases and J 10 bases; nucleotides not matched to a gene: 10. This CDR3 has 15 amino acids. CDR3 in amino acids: CASSLTSGTVLEQFS. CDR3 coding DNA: TGTGCCAGCAGCCTGACTAGCGGGACAGTTCTGGAGCAGTTCTCC.

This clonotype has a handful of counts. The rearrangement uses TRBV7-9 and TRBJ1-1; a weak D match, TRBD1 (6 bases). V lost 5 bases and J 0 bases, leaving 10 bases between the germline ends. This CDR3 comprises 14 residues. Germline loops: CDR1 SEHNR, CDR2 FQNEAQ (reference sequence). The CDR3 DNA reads TGTGCCAGCAGCGTCGGACAGATGAACACTGAAGCTTTCTTT. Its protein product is CASSVGQMNTEAFF.

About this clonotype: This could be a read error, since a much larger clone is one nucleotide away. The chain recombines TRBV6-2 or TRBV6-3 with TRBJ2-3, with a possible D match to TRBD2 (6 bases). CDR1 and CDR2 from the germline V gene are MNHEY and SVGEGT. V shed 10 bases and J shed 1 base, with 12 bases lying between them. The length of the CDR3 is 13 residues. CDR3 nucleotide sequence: TGTGCCACCCGGGCTAGCGGCACAGATACGCAGTATTTT. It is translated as CATRASGTDTQYF.

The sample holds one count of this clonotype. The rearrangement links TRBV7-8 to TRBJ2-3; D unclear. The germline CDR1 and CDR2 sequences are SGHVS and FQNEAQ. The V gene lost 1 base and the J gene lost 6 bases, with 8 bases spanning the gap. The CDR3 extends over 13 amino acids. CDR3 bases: TGTGCCAGCAGCTTAGGAGCTCTGGATACGCAGTATTTT. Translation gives CASSLGALDTQYF.

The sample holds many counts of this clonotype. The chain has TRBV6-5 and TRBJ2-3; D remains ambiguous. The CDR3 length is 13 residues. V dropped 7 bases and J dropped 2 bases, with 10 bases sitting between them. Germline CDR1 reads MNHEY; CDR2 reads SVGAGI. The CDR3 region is CASKNVPTDTQYF. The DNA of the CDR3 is TGTGCCAGCAAGAATGTGCCCACAGATACGCAGTATTTT.

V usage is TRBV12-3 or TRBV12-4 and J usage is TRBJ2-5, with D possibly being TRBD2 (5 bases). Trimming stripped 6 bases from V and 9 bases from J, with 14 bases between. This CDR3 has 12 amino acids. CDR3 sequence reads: CASRLLEESQYF. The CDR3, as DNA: TGTGCCAGCAGGCTACTAGAGGAGTCCCAGTACTTC.

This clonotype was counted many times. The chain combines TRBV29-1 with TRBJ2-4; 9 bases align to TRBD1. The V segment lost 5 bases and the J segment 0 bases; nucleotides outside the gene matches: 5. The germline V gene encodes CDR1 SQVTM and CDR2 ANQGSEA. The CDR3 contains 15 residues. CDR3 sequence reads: CSVRGTGLAKNIQYF. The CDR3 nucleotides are TGCAGCGTTCGGGGGACAGGGCTAGCCAAAAACATTCAGTACTTC.

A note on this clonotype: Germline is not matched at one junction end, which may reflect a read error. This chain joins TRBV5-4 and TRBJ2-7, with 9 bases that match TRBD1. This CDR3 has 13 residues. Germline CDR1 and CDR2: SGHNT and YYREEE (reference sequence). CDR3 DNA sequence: TGTACCAGCAGCCGGGACAGGGAGGGCAAGCAGTACTTC. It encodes CTSSRDREGKQYF.

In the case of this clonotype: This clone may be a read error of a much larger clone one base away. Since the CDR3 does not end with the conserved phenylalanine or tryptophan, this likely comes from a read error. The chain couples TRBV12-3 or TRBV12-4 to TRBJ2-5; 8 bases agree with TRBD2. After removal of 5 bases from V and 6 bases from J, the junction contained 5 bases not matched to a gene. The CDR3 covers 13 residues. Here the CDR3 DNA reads TGTGCCAGCAGTCATAGCGGGACTCAGACCCAGTACCTC. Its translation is CASSHSGTQTQYL.

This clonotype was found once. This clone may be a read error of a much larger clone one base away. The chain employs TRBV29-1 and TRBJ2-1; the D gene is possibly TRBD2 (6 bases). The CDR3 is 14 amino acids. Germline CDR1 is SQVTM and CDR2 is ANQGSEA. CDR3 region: CRVEPGLKYNEQFF. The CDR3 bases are TGCAGGGTTGAACCGGGACTTAAGTACAATGAGCAGTTCTTC.

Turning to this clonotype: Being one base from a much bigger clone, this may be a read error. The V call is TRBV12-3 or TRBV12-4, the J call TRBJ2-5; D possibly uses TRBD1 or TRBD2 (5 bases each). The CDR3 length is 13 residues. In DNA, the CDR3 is TGTGCCAACAGTTTATGGGGGCAAGAGACCCAGTACTTC. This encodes CANSLWGQETQYF.

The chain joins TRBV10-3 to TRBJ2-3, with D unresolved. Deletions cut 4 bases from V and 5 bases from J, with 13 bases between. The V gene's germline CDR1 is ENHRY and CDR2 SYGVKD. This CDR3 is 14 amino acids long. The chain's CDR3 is CAISVVGTGDTQYF. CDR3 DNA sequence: TGTGCCATCAGTGTAGTGGGAACTGGAGATACGCAGTATTTT.